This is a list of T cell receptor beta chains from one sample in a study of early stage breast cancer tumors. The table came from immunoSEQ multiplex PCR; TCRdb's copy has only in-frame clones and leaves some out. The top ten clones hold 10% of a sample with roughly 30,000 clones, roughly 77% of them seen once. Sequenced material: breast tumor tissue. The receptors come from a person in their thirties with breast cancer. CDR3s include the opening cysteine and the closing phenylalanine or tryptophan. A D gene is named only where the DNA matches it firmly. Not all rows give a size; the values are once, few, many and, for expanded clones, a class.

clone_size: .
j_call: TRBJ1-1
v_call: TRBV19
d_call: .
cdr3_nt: TGTGCCAGTATCCCCCCGGTTCAAGGGGTCACTGAAGCTTTCTTT
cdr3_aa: CASIPPVQGVTEAFF

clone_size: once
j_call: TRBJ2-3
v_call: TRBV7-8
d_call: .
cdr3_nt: TGTGCCAGCAGCTTAGCTAGCACAGATACGCAGTATTTT
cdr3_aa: CASSLASTDTQYF

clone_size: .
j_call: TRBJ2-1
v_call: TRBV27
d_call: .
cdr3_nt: TGTGCCAGCAGTGACCTTGGGGCGGAGTACAATGAGCAGTTCTTC
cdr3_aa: CASSDLGAEYNEQFF

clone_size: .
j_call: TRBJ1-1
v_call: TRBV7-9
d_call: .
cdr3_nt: TGTGCCACGGCAGGGGACAACACTGAGGAAGCTTTCTTT
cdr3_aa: CATAGDNTEEAFF

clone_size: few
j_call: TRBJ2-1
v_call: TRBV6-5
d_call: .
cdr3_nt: TGTGCCAGCTCGGCTAGCGTCCGTGAGCAGTTCTTC
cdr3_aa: CASSASVREQFF

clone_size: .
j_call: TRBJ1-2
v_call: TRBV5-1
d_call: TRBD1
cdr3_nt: TGCGCCAGCAGCTTGCAGGGACAGGGCTTCTCTAACTATGGCTACACCTTC
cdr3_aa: CASSLQGQGFSNYGYTF

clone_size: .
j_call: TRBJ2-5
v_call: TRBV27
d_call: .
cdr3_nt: TGTGCCAGCAGTTTATCAGGCCCGACCAGGCAGTACTTC
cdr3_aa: CASSLSGPTRQYF

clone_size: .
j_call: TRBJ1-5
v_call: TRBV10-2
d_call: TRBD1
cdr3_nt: TGCGCCAGCAGTGGCGGAGGGGGCCCGCCCCAGCATTTT
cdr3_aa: CASSGGGGPPQHF

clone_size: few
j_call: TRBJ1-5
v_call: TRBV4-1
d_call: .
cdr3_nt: TGCGCCAGCAGCCAAGATAAGGGTACCCAGCCCCAGCATTTT
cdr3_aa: CASSQDKGTQPQHF

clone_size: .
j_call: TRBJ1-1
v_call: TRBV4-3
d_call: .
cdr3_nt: TGCGCCAGCAGCCCATTCGACGGGTCTGGCACTGAAGCTTTCTTT
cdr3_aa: CASSPFDGSGTEAFF

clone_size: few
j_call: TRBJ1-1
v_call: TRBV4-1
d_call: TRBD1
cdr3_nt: TGCGCCAGCAGCCAGGGGGGACAGGGATACACTGAAGCTTTCTTT
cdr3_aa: CASSQGGQGYTEAFF

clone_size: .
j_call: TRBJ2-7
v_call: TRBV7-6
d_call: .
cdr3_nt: TGTGCCAGCAGCTTGGCAGGGGGGTACGAGCAGTACTTC
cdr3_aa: CASSLAGGYEQYF

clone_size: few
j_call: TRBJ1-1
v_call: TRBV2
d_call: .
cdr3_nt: TGTGCCAGCCGCAGGTTCATGAACACTGAAGCTTTCTTT
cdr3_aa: CASRRFMNTEAFF

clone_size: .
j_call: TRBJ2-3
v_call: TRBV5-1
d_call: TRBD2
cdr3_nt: TGCGCCAGCAGCTCGGGACTAGCGGGCCCCACAGATACGCAGTATTTT
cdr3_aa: CASSSGLAGPTDTQYF

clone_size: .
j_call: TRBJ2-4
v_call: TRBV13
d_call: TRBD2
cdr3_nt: TGTGCCAGCAGCTCGCGTCCGGGCGGGGGGACCAAAAACATTCAGTACTTC
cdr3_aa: CASSSRPGGGTKNIQYF

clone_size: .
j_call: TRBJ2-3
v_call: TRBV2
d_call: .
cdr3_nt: TGTGCCAGCTGGCTAGCCTCCTACACAGATACGCAGTATTTT
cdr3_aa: CASWLASYTDTQYF

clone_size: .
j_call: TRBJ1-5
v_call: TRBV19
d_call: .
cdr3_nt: TGTGCCAGTAGTATAGACACCGGGTATCAGCCCCAGCATTTT
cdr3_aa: CASSIDTGYQPQHF

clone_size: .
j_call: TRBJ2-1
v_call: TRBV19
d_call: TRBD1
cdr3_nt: TGTGCCAGTAGTACGGCAGGGGGTAATGAGCAGTTCTTC
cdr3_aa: CASSTAGGNEQFF

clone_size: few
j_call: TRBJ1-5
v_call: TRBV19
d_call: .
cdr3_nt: TGTGCCAGTAAGGACCAGGGATATAGCAATCAGCCCCAGCATTTT
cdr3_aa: CASKDQGYSNQPQHF

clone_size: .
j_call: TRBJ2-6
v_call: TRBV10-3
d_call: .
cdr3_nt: TGTGCCATCAGTGATGTTTATTCCGGGGCCAACGTCCTGACTTTC
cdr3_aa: CAISDVYSGANVLTF

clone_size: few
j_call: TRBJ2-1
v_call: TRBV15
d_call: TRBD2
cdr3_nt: TGTGCCACCAGCAGAGTAGCGGGAGGGTTCAATGAGCAGTTCTTC
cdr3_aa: CATSRVAGGFNEQFF

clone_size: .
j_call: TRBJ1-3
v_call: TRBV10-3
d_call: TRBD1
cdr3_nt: TGTGCCTCAGGACAGGCTACGGGAAACACCATATATTTT
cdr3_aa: CASGQATGNTIYF

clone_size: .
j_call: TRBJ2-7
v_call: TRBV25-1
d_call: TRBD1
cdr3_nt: TGTGCCAGCAGCCCCCCCAATGACAGGGGGCAGTACTTC
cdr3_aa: CASSPPNDRGQYF

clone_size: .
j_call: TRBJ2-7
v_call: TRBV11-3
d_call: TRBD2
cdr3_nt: TGTGCCAGCAGCCCGGGACTAGCGAACTACGAGCAGTACTTC
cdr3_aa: CASSPGLANYEQYF

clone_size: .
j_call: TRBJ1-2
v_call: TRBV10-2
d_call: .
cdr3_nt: TGCGCCAGCCGAATGGGGGTGGTATCTTTCTATGGCTACACCTTC
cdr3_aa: CASRMGVVSFYGYTF

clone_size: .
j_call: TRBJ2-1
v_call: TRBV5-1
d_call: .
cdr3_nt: TGCGCCAGCAGAGCTGCCCCCAATTGGATCTTC
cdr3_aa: CASRAAPNWIF